This T cell receptor (beta chain) was identified during a study of T-cell memory formation after mild COVID-19. Using its own MiXCR run on the 5' RACE reads, TCRdb lists one record per CDR3 protein. Among some 330,000 distinct CDR3 sequences listed, around 21% were seen once. This clonotype appeared a few times. V was trimmed by 5 bases and J by 4 bases, leaving 10 bases between them. The CDR3 loop spans 13 amino acids. Germline V gene data show CDR1 as KGHDR and CDR2 as SFDVKD. The chain recombines TRBV24-1 with TRBJ1-1, with a weak D call TRBD1 (6 bases). The clonotype originates from an adult woman who had mild COVID-19 (a few samples of this study predate the infection). Cell type and time point are not known. The sequenced sample consisted of PBMCs or a T cell subset sorted from them (not recorded which). This chain's CDR3 is CATSGGGATEAFF. The CDR3 DNA reads as TGTGCCACCAGTGGTGGGGGGGCCACTGAAGCTTTCTTT.